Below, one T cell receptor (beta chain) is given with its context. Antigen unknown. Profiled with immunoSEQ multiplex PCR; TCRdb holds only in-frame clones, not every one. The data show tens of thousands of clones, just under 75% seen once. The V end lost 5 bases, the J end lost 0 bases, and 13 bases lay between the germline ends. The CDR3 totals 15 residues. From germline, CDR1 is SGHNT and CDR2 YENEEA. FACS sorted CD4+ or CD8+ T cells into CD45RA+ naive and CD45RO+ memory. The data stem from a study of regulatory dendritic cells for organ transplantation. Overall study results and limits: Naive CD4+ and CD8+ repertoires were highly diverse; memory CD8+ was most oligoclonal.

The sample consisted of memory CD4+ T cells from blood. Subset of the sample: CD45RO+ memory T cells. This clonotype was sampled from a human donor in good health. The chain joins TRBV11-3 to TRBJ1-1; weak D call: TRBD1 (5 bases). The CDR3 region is CASSPWGGMNTEAFF. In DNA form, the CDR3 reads TGTGCCAGCAGCCCATGGGGGGGAATGAACACTGAAGCTTTCTTT.